One and the same sample provided the 32 T cell receptor beta chains below, sequenced in a study of T cells after yellow fever vaccination. One entry per CDR3 protein results from TCRdb running MiXCR on the 5' RACE reads. This sample has 90,000 to 130,000 distinct CDR3 sequences, with roughly 8.4% found just once. Source: CD8+ T cells sorted from PBMCs, taken 45 days after the yellow fever booster vaccination. All receptors come from a man aged 25-40 years who received the YFV17D yellow fever vaccine.

This clonotype was detected a few times. The chain employs TRBV6-1 and TRBJ1-1; D uncertain. Germline V gives CDR1 MNHNS, CDR2 SASEGT. The ends were cut back, 1 base at V and 0 bases at J, with 18 bases in the middle. The CDR3 has 18 amino acids. The CDR3 DNA follows: TGTGCCAGCAGTGAAGAGGGAGCGACGGGGTTAATGAACACTGAAGCTTTCTTT. It codes for CASSEEGATGLMNTEAFF.

This clonotype was detected many times. This sequence joins TRBV15 and TRBJ2-2, with 7 nucleotides matching TRBD1. Germline V gene data show CDR1 as LNHNV and CDR2 as YYDKDF (reference sequence). Germline trimming cut 6 bases from V and 4 bases from J; bases unmatched to any gene: 2. The CDR3 length is 13 residues. This CDR3 reads CATSRDSTGELFF. DNA for the CDR3: TGTGCCACCAGTCGGGACAGCACCGGGGAGCTGTTTTTT.

The chain employs TRBV7-2 and TRBJ2-5; possible D gene TRBD1, 6 bases. In germline, CDR1 is SGHTA, CDR2 FQGNSA. The CDR3 spans 15 residues. V was shortened by 5 bases and J by 3 bases, with 16 bases between the two germline ends. CDR3 DNA: TGTGCCAGCAGCACCCTGGCAGGGGTTAAAGAGACCCAGTACTTC. Protein: CASSTLAGVKETQYF.

There are many counts of this clonotype. This sequence joins TRBV6-5 and TRBJ2-3; 10 bases are a match to TRBD2. Germline lookup yields CDR1 MNHEY and CDR2 SVGAGI. The length of the CDR3 is 13 residues. Trimming took 5 bases from V and 5 from J; bases not matched to a gene: 1. CDR3 sequence (DNA): TGTGCCAGCAGTCGACTAGCGGGAGATACGCAGTATTTT. This translates into CASSRLAGDTQYF.

This clonotype was observed a handful of times. CDR3 sequence reads: CASSYYRGSPGNEQFF. The DNA of the CDR3 is TGTGCCAGCAGTTATTACAGGGGTTCCCCGGGCAATGAGCAGTTCTTC. The V and J genes are TRBV27 and TRBJ2-1, with 7 bases matching TRBD1. J was trimmed by 6 bases and V by 4 bases; bases with no gene match: 12. The CDR3 consists of 16 residues. From germline, CDR1 is MNHEY and CDR2 SMNVEV (reference sequence).

This clonotype was observed a few times. The rearrangement uses TRBV5-1 and TRBJ2-1; tentatively, D is TRBD2 (6 bases). Germline values: CDR1 SGHRS, CDR2 YFSETQ. CDR3 size: 12 residues. V lost 5 bases and J lost 9, with 12 bases in between. This CDR3 is CASSPVGGEQFF. The CDR3 DNA reads TGCGCCAGCAGTCCCGTCGGGGGTGAGCAGTTCTTC.

Ten or more counts support this clonotype. The chain links TRBV4-2 to TRBJ1-1; 9 bases are a match to TRBD1. The CDR3 spans 13 residues. Germline CDR1 is LGHNA and CDR2 is YNFKEQ. J gave up 3 bases and V 4 bases, and 0 bases lay outside the gene matches. The CDR3: CASSRTGDTEAFF. CDR3 sequence (DNA): TGTGCCAGCAGCCGGACAGGGGACACTGAAGCTTTCTTT.

With respect to this clonotype: It may be a read error: a sequence one base away is much more abundant. The chain recombines TRBV12-3 or TRBV12-4 with TRBJ1-1; D is unclear. V was clipped by 5 bases and J by 3 bases, with 16 bases between them. The CDR3 spans 15 residues. CDR3: CASSTTENAYTEAFF. CDR3 nucleotides: TGTGCCAGCAGTACTACAGAAAACGCTTACACTGAAGCTTTCTTT.

This clonotype was observed at least ten times. This chain links TRBV9 with TRBJ2-7, with 7 positions matching TRBD1. The J segment lost 1 base and the V segment lost 3 bases, leaving 10 bases of the junction unmatched. CDR1 and CDR2 from the germline V gene are SGDLS and YYNGEE. This CDR3 has 16 amino acids. DNA for the CDR3: TGTGCCAGCAGCGCGGGACAGACTGCCTTTTCCTACGAGCAGTACTTC. Translating it yields CASSAGQTAFSYEQYF.

This clonotype showed up just a few times. This chain connects TRBV28 to TRBJ2-2; tentative D call: TRBD2 (7 bases). This CDR3 region has 18 residues. Trimming removed 4 bases from V and 4 bases from J, with 22 bases in between. Germline lookup yields CDR1 MDHEN and CDR2 SYDVKM. The CDR3 nucleotides read TGTGCCAGCAGTTCTGTCTTCATGGGCGGGGGCCGCACCGGGGAGCTGTTTTTT. It codes for CASSSVFMGGGRTGELFF.

This clonotype was seen ten or more times. The genes are TRBV7-2 and TRBJ1-5, with 8 bases lining up with TRBD1. CDR1 is SGHTA, CDR2 FQGNSA, per germline. The CDR3 is 15 residues long. V gave up 7 bases and J gave up 1 base; unmatched junction bases: 6. Here the CDR3 reads CASNSGTGSNQPQHF. CDR3 nucleotides: TGTGCCAGCAACTCAGGGACAGGCAGCAATCAGCCCCAGCATTTT.

This clonotype has a count of ten or more. The J gene is TRBJ2-3, the V gene TRBV12-3 or TRBV12-4, with D uncertain. CDR3 length: 15 residues. V was pared by 3 bases and J by 4 bases, with 14 bases between. The DNA for the CDR3 is TGTGCCAGCAGTTTGATCATCGTCGACCCAGATACGCAGTATTTT. Amino acids: CASSLIIVDPDTQYF.

The sample holds many counts of this clonotype. In DNA form, the CDR3 reads TGTGCCAGCAGCCAAGGGGGACAGGGAGGAGAAAAACTGTTTTTT. The encoded protein is CASSQGGQGGEKLFF. This sequence joins TRBV28 and TRBJ1-4; 9 positions agree with TRBD1. CDR1 is MDHEN and CDR2 is SYDVKM in the germline V gene. The J segment lost 8 bases and the V segment lost 6 bases, leaving 10 bases of the junction unmatched. The CDR3 spans 15 residues.

This clonotype occurred a few times. The chain joins TRBV11-2 to TRBJ2-5; 7 bases map to TRBD1. The V gene end was trimmed by 6 bases and the J gene end by 5 bases; junction bases not matched to a gene: 9. The CDR3 has 14 amino acids. Per the germline V gene, CDR1 is SGHAT and CDR2 is FQNNGV. CDR3 sequence: CASSPGRGIETQYF. For the CDR3, the DNA is TGTGCCAGCAGTCCAGGCAGGGGGATCGAGACCCAGTACTTC. The variable domain in full, completed from reference TRBV11-2 and TRBJ2-5, reads EAGVAQSPRYKIIEKRQSVAFWCNPISGHATLYWYQQILGQGPKLLIQFQNNGVVDDSQLPKDRFSAERLKGVDSTLKIQPAKLEDSAVYLCASSPGRGIETQYFGPGTRLLVL.

The chain links TRBV11-2 to TRBJ2-7; D not resolved. Trimming pared 11 bases from V and 3 bases from J, leaving 17 bases between. Germline CDR1 and CDR2: SGHAT and FQNNGV. This CDR3 spans 13 amino acids. The CDR3 is CADPIRAVYEQYF. CDR3 DNA: TGTGCCGACCCTATTAGGGCAGTCTACGAGCAGTACTTC.

This clonotype came up many times. The chain employs TRBV5-1 and TRBJ2-3; 10 positions agree with TRBD1. The V gene's germline CDR1 is SGHRS and CDR2 YFSETQ. The CDR3 loop spans 16 amino acids. V was clipped by 4 bases and J by 4 bases; unmatched bases: 9. The CDR3, as DNA: TGCGCCAGCAGCCCAATGACAGGGGGCAGCGCAGATACGCAGTATTTT. This encodes CASSPMTGGSADTQYF.

This clonotype was counted at least ten times. This CDR3 reads CASDSGEGRQTQYF. The CDR3 DNA follows: TGCGCCAGCGACTCGGGAGAAGGGCGGCAGACCCAGTACTTC. The gene calls are TRBV5-1 and TRBJ2-5; D is possibly TRBD2 (6 bases). Germline-derived CDR1 and CDR2 are SGHRS and YFSETQ. V lost 7 bases and J lost 6, with 19 bases in between. This CDR3 contains 14 residues.

The table lists this clonotype with many counts. The chain has TRBV11-2 and TRBJ2-2, with D uncertain. Germline-derived CDR1 and CDR2 are SGHAT and FQNNGV. Trimming cost V 5 bases and J 5 bases, with 9 bases left between them. The CDR3 spans 13 residues. This CDR3 is CASSNQVTGELFF. The CDR3 DNA is TGTGCCAGCAGCAATCAAGTAACCGGGGAGCTGTTTTTT.

This clonotype was seen repeatedly, ten times or more. This rearrangement joins TRBV27 to TRBJ2-7; D possibly corresponds to TRBD1 (5 bases). Germline CDR1 and CDR2: MNHEY and SMNVEV (reference sequence). The germline V and J ends were trimmed by 6 bases and 4 bases, with 7 bases remaining between them. This CDR3 has 11 amino acids. The chain's CDR3 is CASRGPYEQYF. The CDR3 DNA follows: TGTGCCAGCAGGGGGCCATACGAGCAGTACTTC.

This clonotype was observed at least ten times. The CDR3 nucleotides read TGCAGCGCCTCGGGGTCCGGGTCCCAAGCTTTCTTT. Translation gives CSASGSGSQAFF. The chain joins TRBV29-1 to TRBJ1-1, with no clear D. V gave up 7 bases and J gave up 9 bases, with 18 bases separating them. The CDR3 has 12 amino acids. The germline CDR1 and CDR2 sequences are SQVTM and ANQGSEA.

This clonotype was counted at least ten times. The V and J genes are TRBV20-1 and TRBJ1-2; TRBD1 might be the D (6 bases). V shed 0 bases and J shed 4 bases, with 9 bases lying between them. This CDR3 comprises 13 residues. Germline-derived CDR1 and CDR2 are DFQATT and SNEGSKA (reference sequence). CDR3 residues: CSARDRTAYGYTF. The CDR3 nucleotides read TGCAGTGCTAGAGATCGGACAGCCTATGGCTACACCTTC.

The V call is TRBV3-1, the J call TRBJ2-5; D unresolved. This CDR3 comprises 14 residues. Trimming cost V 0 bases and J 4 bases, with 9 bases left between them. Germline V gene sequence: CDR1 LGHDT, CDR2 YNNKEL (reference sequence). This CDR3 reads CASSQDQVSETQYF. CDR3 DNA sequence: TGTGCCAGCAGCCAAGATCAGGTCTCAGAGACCCAGTACTTC.

This clonotype was found many times. The chain couples TRBV6-6 to TRBJ2-5; 8 nucleotides align to TRBD1. J gave up 3 bases and V 5 bases, and 2 bases lay outside the gene matches. In germline, CDR1 is MNHNY, CDR2 SVGAGI (reference sequence). CDR3 length equals 13 residues. CDR3 DNA sequence: TGTGCCAGCAGTGAGACAGGGGAAGAGACCCAGTACTTC. Translated: CASSETGEETQYF.

The chain has TRBV29-1 and TRBJ2-7, with D possibly matching TRBD2 (5 bases). CDR1 SQVTM and CDR2 ANQGSEA come from the germline V gene. V dropped 4 bases and J dropped 0 bases, with 10 bases sitting between them. The CDR3 is 13 residues long. Written as DNA, the CDR3 is TGCAGCGTTGCGGGGTCCCTCTCCTACGAGCAGTACTTC. Protein product: CSVAGSLSYEQYF.

This clonotype was seen many times. The chain recombines TRBV30 with TRBJ1-1, with no clear D. This CDR3 is built from 11 residues. CDR1 GTSNPN and CDR2 SVGIG come from the germline V gene (reference sequence). V lost 5 bases to trimming and J lost 3 bases, with 7 bases between them. CDR3 nucleotides: TGTGCCTGGTATGGGGACACTGAAGCTTTCTTT. It codes for CAWYGDTEAFF.

This sequence joins TRBV5-1 and TRBJ1-1, with D possibly being TRBD1 (5 bases). Trimming shortened V by 0 bases and J by 1 base, and 10 bases separated the two germline ends. From germline, CDR1 is SGHRS and CDR2 YFSETQ. CDR3 length: 15 residues. The CDR3 bases are TGCGCCAGCAGCTTGGGGGCCACAGGGAACACTGAAGCTTTCTTT. It codes for CASSLGATGNTEAFF.

This clonotype came up many times. This chain joins TRBV7-6 and TRBJ2-7; possible D gene TRBD2, 8 bases. CDR3 length equals 16 residues. CDR1 is SGHVS, CDR2 FNYEAQ, per germline. With 0 bases removed from V and 6 bases from J, the gap between germline ends came to 18 bases. CDR3 bases: TGTGCCAGCAGCTTAGCCGGGGGGGACAGTGGTAGCGAGCAGTACTTC. Translated, it gives CASSLAGGDSGSEQYF.

The V gene is TRBV6-2 or TRBV6-3, the J gene TRBJ2-1; no clear D gene. V lost 5 bases to trimming and J lost 6 bases, with 11 bases between them. CDR1 is MNHEY and CDR2 is SVGEGT in the germline V gene. The CDR3 runs to 13 residues. CDR3 sequence: CASSISLGNEQFF. DNA of the CDR3: TGTGCCAGCAGTATATCTTTGGGCAATGAGCAGTTCTTC.

This clonotype was observed a handful of times. The chain employs TRBV14 and TRBJ1-6; the D gene is possibly TRBD1 (6 bases). CDR1 is SGHDN and CDR2 is FVKESK in the germline V gene. The V gene lost 6 bases and the J gene lost 2 bases, with 11 bases spanning the gap. CDR3 length equals 15 residues. Here the CDR3 DNA reads TGTGCCAGCAGTCCGGGGGACACCTATAATTCACCCCTCCACTTT. This gives the protein CASSPGDTYNSPLHF.

At least ten counts were recorded for this clonotype. CDR3 bases: TGTGCCAGCAGCCACATTCCCGGGGAGCTGTTTTTT. Translating it yields CASSHIPGELFF. The chain carries TRBV7-2 and TRBJ2-2; D unclear. The germline CDR1 and CDR2 sequences are SGHTA and FQGNSA. V lost 5 bases, J lost 6 bases, and 7 bases lay in between. The CDR3 runs 12 residues.

In its sample, this clonotype was seen many times. The chain employs TRBV6-2 or TRBV6-3 and TRBJ2-5; D perhaps matches TRBD2 (6 bases). There are 13 residues in the CDR3. With 6 bases removed from V and 4 bases from J, the gap between germline ends came to 12 bases. CDR1 is MNHEY and CDR2 is SVGEGT in the germline V gene. The CDR3 DNA is TGTGCCAGCAGCCACGCGGAGGGAGAGACCCAGTACTTC. Its protein product is CASSHAEGETQYF.

This clonotype was seen ten or more times. The V gene is TRBV20-1, the J gene TRBJ2-1, with 11 bases matching TRBD2. This CDR3 is built from 16 residues. With V trimmed by 6 bases and J by 4 bases, 11 bases remained unmatched. In germline, CDR1 is DFQATT, CDR2 SNEGSKA (reference sequence). The CDR3 DNA sequence: TGCAGTGCAATCGGACTAGCGGGTTTAGGGTACAATGAGCAGTTCTTC. Translation: CSAIGLAGLGYNEQFF.